This TCR beta chain was observed in a study of T cell repertoires in cytomegalovirus infection. Details on this clonotype: Its target is unknown.

TCRdb re-called the reads through MiXCR, storing one row per CDR3 protein. The sample lists about 700,000 distinct CDR3 sequences; around 31% were seen once. V lost 7 bases to trimming and J lost 5 bases, with 17 bases between them. This CDR3 is built from 14 residues. Looked up from germline, CDR1 is SGHVS and CDR2 is FQNEAQ. Here the sequenced sample was cultured PBMCs, taken from culture after CMV antigen stimulation. The source is a human donor in good health (CMV status not recorded). Some clones in this sample may be carry-over from other donors' samples. The gene calls are TRBV7-8 and TRBJ2-5; a weak D match, TRBD1 (6 bases). The CDR3 is CASTQGNPEETQYF. For the CDR3, the DNA is TGTGCCAGCACCCAGGGGAATCCAGAGGAGACCCAGTACTTC.